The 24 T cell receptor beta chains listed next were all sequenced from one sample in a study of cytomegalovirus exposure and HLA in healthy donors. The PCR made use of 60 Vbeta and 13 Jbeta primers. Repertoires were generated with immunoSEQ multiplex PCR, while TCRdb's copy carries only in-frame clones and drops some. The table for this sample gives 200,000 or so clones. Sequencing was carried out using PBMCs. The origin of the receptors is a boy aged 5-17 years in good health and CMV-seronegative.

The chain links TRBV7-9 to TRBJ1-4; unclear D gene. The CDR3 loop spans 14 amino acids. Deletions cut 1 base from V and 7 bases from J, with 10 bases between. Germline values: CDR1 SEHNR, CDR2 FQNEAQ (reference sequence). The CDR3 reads CASSLVGRSEKLFF. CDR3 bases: TGTGCCAGCAGCTTAGTGGGTAGGAGTGAAAAACTGTTTTTT.

As DNA, the CDR3 is TGTGCCAGCAGCCGGAACCGGGACATTGGAAACACCATATATTTT. This encodes CASSRNRDIGNTIYF. The chain recombines TRBV6-6 with TRBJ1-3; tentatively, D is TRBD1 (6 bases). CDR1 MNHNY and CDR2 SVGAGI come from the germline V gene (reference sequence). V shed 6 bases and J shed 3 bases, with 15 bases lying between them. CDR3 length: 15 residues.

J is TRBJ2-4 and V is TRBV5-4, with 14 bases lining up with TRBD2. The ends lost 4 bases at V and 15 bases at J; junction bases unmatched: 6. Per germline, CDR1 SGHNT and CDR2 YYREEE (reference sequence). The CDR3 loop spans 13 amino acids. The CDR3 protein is CASSPGLAGGWYF. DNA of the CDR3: TGTGCCAGCAGCCCTGGACTAGCGGGGGGATGGTACTTC.

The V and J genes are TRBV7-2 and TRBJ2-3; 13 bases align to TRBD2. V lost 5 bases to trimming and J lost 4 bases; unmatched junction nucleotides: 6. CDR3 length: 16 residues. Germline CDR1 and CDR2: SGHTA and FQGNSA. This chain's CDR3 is CASSTLAGGSADTQYF. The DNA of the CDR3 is TGTGCCAGCAGCACACTAGCGGGGGGGTCGGCAGATACGCAGTATTTT.

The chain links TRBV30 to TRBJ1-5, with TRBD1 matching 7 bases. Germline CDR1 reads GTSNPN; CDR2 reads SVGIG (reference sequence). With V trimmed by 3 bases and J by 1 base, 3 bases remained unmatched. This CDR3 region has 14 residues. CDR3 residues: CAWRLQGSNQPQHF. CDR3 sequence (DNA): TGTGCCTGGAGACTACAGGGGAGCAATCAGCCCCAGCATTTT.

CDR3 protein: CASSPPWGYTEAFF. The CDR3 coding sequence is TGTGCCAGCAGTCCCCCATGGGGCTACACTGAAGCTTTCTTT. V and J are TRBV28 and TRBJ1-1; D perhaps matches TRBD1 (5 bases). V shed 5 bases and J shed 3 bases, with 13 bases lying between them. CDR3 length equals 14 residues. Germline lookup yields CDR1 MDHEN and CDR2 SYDVKM.

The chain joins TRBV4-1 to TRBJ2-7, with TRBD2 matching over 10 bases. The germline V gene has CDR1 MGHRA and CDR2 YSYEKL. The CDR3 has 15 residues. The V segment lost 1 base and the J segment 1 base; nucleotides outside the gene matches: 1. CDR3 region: CASSQGLAGSYEQYF. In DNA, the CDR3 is TGCGCCAGCAGCCAAGGACTAGCGGGTTCCTACGAGCAGTACTTC.

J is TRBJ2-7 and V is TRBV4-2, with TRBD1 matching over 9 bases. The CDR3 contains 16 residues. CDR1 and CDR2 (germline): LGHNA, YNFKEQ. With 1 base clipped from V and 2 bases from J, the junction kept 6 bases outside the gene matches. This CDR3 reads CASSQGDRAGAYEQYF. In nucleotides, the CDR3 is TGTGCCAGCAGCCAAGGGGACAGGGCGGGGGCCTACGAGCAGTACTTC.

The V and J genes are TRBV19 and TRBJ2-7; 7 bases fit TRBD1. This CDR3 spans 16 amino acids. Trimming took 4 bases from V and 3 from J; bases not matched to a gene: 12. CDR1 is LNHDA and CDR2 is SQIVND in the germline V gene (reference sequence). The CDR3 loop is CASSTLPGQRNYEQYF. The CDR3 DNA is TGTGCCAGTAGTACATTACCGGGACAGCGCAACTACGAGCAGTACTTC.

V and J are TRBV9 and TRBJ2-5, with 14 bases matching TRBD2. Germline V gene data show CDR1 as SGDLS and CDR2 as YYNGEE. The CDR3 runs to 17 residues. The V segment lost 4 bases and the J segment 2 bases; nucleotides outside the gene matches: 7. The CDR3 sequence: CASSSGLAGGGQETQYF. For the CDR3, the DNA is TGTGCCAGCAGCTCAGGACTAGCGGGGGGAGGGCAAGAGACCCAGTACTTC.

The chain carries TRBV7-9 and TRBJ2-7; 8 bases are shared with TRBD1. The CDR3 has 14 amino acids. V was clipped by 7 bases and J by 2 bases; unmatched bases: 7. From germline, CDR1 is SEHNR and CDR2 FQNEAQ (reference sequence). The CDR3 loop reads CASTTGGPPYEQYF. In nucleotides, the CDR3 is TGTGCCAGCACCACAGGGGGTCCCCCCTACGAGCAGTACTTC.

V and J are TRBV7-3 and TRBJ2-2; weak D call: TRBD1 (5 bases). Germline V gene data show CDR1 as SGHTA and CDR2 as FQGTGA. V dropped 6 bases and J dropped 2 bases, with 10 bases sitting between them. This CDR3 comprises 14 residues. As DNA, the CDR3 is TGTGCCAGCAGGACAGAGACCAACACCGGGGAGCTGTTTTTT. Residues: CASRTETNTGELFF. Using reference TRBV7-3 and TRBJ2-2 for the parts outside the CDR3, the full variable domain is GAGVSQTPSNKVTEKGKYVELRCDPISGHTALYWYRQSLGQGPEFLIYFQGTGAADDSGLPNDRFFAVRPEGSVSTLKIQRTERGDSAVYLCASRTETNTGELFFGEGSRLTVL.

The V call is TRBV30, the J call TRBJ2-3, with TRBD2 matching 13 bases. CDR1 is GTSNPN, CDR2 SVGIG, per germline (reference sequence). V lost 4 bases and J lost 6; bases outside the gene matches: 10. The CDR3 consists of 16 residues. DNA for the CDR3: TGTGCCTGGAACAGACCGGGACTAGCGGGGAAGGATACGCAGTATTTT. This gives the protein CAWNRPGLAGKDTQYF.

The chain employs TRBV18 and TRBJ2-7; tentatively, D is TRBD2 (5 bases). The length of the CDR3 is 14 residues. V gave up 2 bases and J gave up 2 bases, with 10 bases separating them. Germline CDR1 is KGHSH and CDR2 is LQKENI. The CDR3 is CASSPVGSTYEQYF. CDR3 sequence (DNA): TGTGCCAGCTCACCAGTGGGGAGCACCTACGAGCAGTACTTC.

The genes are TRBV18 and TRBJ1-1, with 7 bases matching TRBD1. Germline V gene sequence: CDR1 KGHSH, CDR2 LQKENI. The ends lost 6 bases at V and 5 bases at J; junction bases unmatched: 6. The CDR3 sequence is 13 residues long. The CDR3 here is CASSGTALTEAFF. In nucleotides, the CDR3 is TGTGCCAGCTCCGGGACAGCTCTGACTGAAGCTTTCTTT.

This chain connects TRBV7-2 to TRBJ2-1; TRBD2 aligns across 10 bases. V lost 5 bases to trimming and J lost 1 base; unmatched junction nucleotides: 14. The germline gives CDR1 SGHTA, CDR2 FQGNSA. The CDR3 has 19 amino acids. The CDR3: CASSLEGLALYGSYNEQFF. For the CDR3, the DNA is TGTGCCAGCAGCCTAGAGGGACTAGCGCTCTATGGGTCCTACAATGAGCAGTTCTTC.

The CDR3 DNA is TGTGCCTGGAACGGGCAGGGCTTTGGCTACACCTTC. Translated, it gives CAWNGQGFGYTF. The V gene is TRBV30, the J gene TRBJ1-2, with a weak D call TRBD1 (5 bases). The CDR3 runs to 12 residues. Germline V gene data show CDR1 as GTSNPN and CDR2 as SVGIG (reference sequence). Deletions cut 4 bases from V and 7 bases from J, with 13 bases between.

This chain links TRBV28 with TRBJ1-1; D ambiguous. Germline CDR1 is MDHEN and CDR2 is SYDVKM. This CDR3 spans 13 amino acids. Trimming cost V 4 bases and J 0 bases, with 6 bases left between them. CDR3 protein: CASSYSLNTEAFF. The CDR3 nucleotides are TGTGCCAGCAGTTACTCTTTGAACACTGAAGCTTTCTTT.

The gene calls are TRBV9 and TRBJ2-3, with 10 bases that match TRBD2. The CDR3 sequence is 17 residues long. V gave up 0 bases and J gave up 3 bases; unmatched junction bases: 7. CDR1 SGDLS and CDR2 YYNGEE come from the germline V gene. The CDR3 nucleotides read TGTGCCAGCAGCGTAGCCCGCAGCGGGGGGGATACAGATACGCAGTATTTT. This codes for CASSVARSGGDTDTQYF.

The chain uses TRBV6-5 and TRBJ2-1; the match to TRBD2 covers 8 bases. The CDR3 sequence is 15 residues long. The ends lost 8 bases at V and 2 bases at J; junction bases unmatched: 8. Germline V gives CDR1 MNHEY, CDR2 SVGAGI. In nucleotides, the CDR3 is TGTGCCAGCTGTCCGGGGGGGCATCCCTACAATGAGCAGTTCTTC. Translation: CASCPGGHPYNEQFF.

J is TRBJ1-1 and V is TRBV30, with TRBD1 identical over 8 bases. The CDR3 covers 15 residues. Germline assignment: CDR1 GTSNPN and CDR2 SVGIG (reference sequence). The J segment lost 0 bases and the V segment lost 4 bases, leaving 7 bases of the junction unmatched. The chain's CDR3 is CAWIGQGIMNTEAFF. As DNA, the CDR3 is TGTGCCTGGATAGGACAGGGTATTATGAACACTGAAGCTTTCTTT.

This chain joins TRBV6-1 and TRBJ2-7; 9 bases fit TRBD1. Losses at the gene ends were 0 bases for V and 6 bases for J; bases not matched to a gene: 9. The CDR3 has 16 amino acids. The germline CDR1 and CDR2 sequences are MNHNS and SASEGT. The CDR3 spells CASSEASGTGKAEQYF. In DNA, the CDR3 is TGTGCCAGCAGTGAAGCCTCCGGGACAGGGAAGGCCGAGCAGTACTTC.

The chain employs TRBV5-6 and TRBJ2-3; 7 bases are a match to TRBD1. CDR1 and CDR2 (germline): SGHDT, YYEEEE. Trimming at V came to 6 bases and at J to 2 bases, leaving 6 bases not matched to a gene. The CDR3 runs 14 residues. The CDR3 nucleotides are TGTGCCAGCACTCAGGGGGTTTTCACAGATACGCAGTATTTT. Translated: CASTQGVFTDTQYF.

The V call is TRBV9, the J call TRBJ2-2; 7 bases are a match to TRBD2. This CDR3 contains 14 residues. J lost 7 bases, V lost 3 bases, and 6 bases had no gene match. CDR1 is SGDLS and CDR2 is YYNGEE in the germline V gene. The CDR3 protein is CASSGSWEGGELFF. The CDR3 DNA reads TGTGCCAGCAGCGGCTCCTGGGAGGGCGGGGAGCTGTTTTTT.